This T cell receptor beta chain appears in the sequencing data of a study of T cell clonality in common variable immunodeficiency. CDR1 is ENHRY and CDR2 is SYGVKD in the germline V gene. The length of the CDR3 is 15 residues. Trimming pared 3 bases from V and 2 bases from J, leaving 14 bases between. Study-level results: Fewer deletions and N-nucleotide insertions were reportedly seen in common variable immunodeficiency TCR beta sequences.

All CVID subjects were on immunoglobulin replacement for at least one year. Donors gave about 5 to 8.5 ml heparinized peripheral whole blood. This clone has just a few counts. No antigen is known for it. The CDR3 end lies 3 residues beyond the end of the read and is filled in from the germline J gene. TCRdb's copy holds only in-frame clones and misses some; the assay was immunoSEQ multiplex PCR. The sample presents 30,000 to 40,000 clones, none singletons. This receptor was obtained from a human donor with common variable immunodeficiency. This chain links TRBV10-3 with TRBJ2-7, with TRBD2 as a possible D gene (6 bases). Sequencing was performed on peripheral blood mononuclear cells. CDR3 DNA, as far as it was read: TGTGCCATCAGTGATTCATCCGGGACTCCCTACGAG. This translates into CAISDSSGTPYE. The full-length CDR3 reads as CAISDSSGTPYEQYF.